This is a list of T cell receptor beta chains from one sample in a study of Graves' ophthalmopathy and Graves' hyperthyroidism. TCRdb reprocessed the multiplex PCR reads via MiXCR and lists one record per CDR3 protein. This sample has some 370,000 distinct CDR3 sequences; about 18% occur once, and the top ten carry roughly 2.4%. What was sequenced was peripheral blood. Every receptor here comes from an adult woman with stable Graves' hyperthyroidism. The CDR3 runs from the conserved cysteine through the conserved F or W. The order of the fields is D gene, V gene, J gene, clone size, CDR3 protein, CDR3 DNA. The D gene is left open where the match is weak. Not every row has a clone size; where given, it reads once, few, many or a size class.

>TRBD2|TRBV7-8|TRBJ2-7|-
CASSLGGLAGSSYEQYF
TGTGCCAGCAGCTTAGGGGGGCTAGCGGGCAGCTCCTACGAGCAGTACTTC
>-|TRBV2|TRBJ2-2|many
CASSERDRTGELFF
TGTGCCAGCAGTGAACGGGACCGGACCGGGGAGCTGTTTTTT
>-|TRBV6-1|TRBJ1-5|-
CASSRTDDSNQPQHF
TGTGCCAGCAGTCGTACAGACGATAGCAATCAGCCCCAGCATTTT
>-|TRBV10-3|TRBJ2-2|many
CAISESISQVNTGELFF
TGTGCCATCAGTGAGTCGATATCGCAGGTTAACACCGGGGAGCTGTTTTTT
>-|TRBV6-4|TRBJ1-1|-
CALAGPNTEAFF
TGTGCCCTGGCAGGGCCGAACACTGAAGCTTTCTTT
>-|TRBV12-3/TRBV12-4|TRBJ2-7|many
CASSFDPVGYEQYF
TGTGCCAGCAGTTTTGACCCGGTTGGCTACGAGCAGTACTTC
>-|TRBV19|TRBJ1-1|many
CASRIKRGDRPAFF
TGTGCCAGTAGGATTAAAAGGGGTGACAGGCCAGCTTTCTTT
>-|TRBV25-1|TRBJ2-5|many
CASSDYTQETQYF
TGTGCCAGCAGTGATTACACACAAGAGACCCAGTACTTC
>-|TRBV12-3/TRBV12-4|TRBJ2-2|many
CASSSRRAPNTGELFF
TGTGCCAGCAGCTCTAGGAGGGCCCCTAACACCGGGGAGCTGTTTTTT
>-|TRBV6-5|TRBJ1-5|many
CASSYSPRRGLNQPQHF
TGTGCCAGCAGTTACTCCCCCCGGAGGGGCCTAAATCAGCCCCAGCATTTT
>TRBD2|TRBV3-1|TRBJ2-7|-
CASRSTSESSYEQYF
TGTGCCAGCAGATCAACTAGCGAGAGCTCCTACGAGCAGTACTTC
>-|TRBV7-9|TRBJ2-2|many
CASSLIEAGELFF
TGTGCCAGCAGCTTAATTGAGGCCGGGGAGCTGTTTTTT
>-|TRBV27|TRBJ2-7|-
CASSPQGGSSYEQYF
TGTGCCAGCAGCCCACAGGGCGGGAGTTCCTACGAGCAGTACTTC
>-|TRBV12-3/TRBV12-4|TRBJ2-7|many
CASSHPQGYEQYF
TGTGCCAGCAGTCACCCACAGGGTTACGAGCAGTACTTC
>TRBD2|TRBV27|TRBJ2-7|many
CARRGLAGPYEQYF
TGTGCCAGGAGGGGACTAGCGGGCCCCTACGAGCAGTACTTC
>TRBD1|TRBV5-1|TRBJ1-2|many
CASRTLDRGRGYTF
TGCGCCAGCAGGACCCTAGACAGGGGACGAGGCTACACCTTC
>-|TRBV27|TRBJ2-7|many
CASSFKDSSYEQYF
TGTGCCAGCAGTTTTAAGGACAGCTCCTACGAGCAGTACTTC
>-|TRBV29-1|TRBJ1-1|many
CSVETGASTEAFF
TGCAGCGTTGAAACGGGGGCTTCCACTGAAGCTTTCTTT
>-|TRBV12-3/TRBV12-4|TRBJ2-2|many
CASSLGSRTKGNTGELFF
TGTGCCAGCAGTTTAGGATCTCGGACGAAGGGGAACACCGGGGAGCTGTTTTTT
>-|TRBV6-1|TRBJ2-5|many
CASSEVGARETQYF
TGTGCCAGCAGTGAAGTGGGTGCCCGGGAGACCCAGTACTTC
>TRBD1|TRBV28|TRBJ1-1|-
CASSATGVYSEAFF
TGTGCCAGCAGTGCCACAGGGGTCTACTCTGAAGCTTTCTTT
>TRBD2|TRBV19|TRBJ2-2|-
CASSILAGVPGELFF
TGTGCCAGTAGTATATTAGCGGGAGTCCCCGGGGAGCTGTTTTTT
>-|TRBV28|TRBJ2-7|many
CASSSSGKIHEQYF
TGTGCCAGCAGTTCCTCAGGGAAGATCCACGAGCAGTACTTC
>-|TRBV25-1|TRBJ1-6|many
CASSPTGRGGYNSPLHF
TGTGCCAGCAGCCCAACAGGGAGAGGGGGATATAATTCACCCCTCCACTTT
>TRBD1|TRBV6-2/TRBV6-3|TRBJ2-2|-
CASSPGQGWAGELFF
TGTGCCAGCAGTCCGGGACAGGGGTGGGCCGGGGAGCTGTTTTTT
>-|TRBV20-1|TRBJ2-7|many
CSARDPAGTTYEQYF
TGCAGTGCTAGAGATCCGGCAGGGACAACCTACGAGCAGTACTTC
>-|TRBV7-2|TRBJ1-2|many
CASSPYGEDGYTF
TGTGCCAGCAGCCCGTACGGGGAAGATGGCTACACCTTC
>-|TRBV30|TRBJ2-2|few
CAWSRRQLNTGELFF
TGTGCCTGGAGTCGGAGACAGCTGAACACCGGGGAGCTGTTTTTT
>-|TRBV15|TRBJ2-5|many
CATSRYQGDRGETQYF
TGTGCCACCAGCAGGTATCAAGGGGACCGCGGGGAGACCCAGTACTTC
>TRBD1|TRBV10-3|TRBJ2-7|-
CAITQGQGEYEQYF
TGTGCCATCACTCAGGGACAGGGTGAATACGAGCAGTACTTC
>-|TRBV10-3|TRBJ2-7|many
CAISAGRAREQYF
TGTGCCATCAGTGCAGGCAGGGCACGGGAGCAGTACTTC
>-|TRBV28|TRBJ2-6|few
CATGSNVLTF
TGTGCCACCGGGAGCAACGTCCTGACTTTC
>-|TRBV28|TRBJ2-5|many
CASSLSIVWDNGRQETQYF
TGTGCCAGCAGTTTATCAATTGTATGGGACAACGGCCGACAAGAGACCCAGTACTTC
>TRBD1|TRBV6-2/TRBV6-3|TRBJ2-7|once
CASSPNRGQGEQYF
TGTGCCAGCAGTCCCAACCGGGGACAGGGCGAGCAGTACTTC
>-|TRBV5-1|TRBJ2-7|many
CASSLQAQGPYEQYF
TGCGCCAGCAGCTTACAGGCCCAGGGGCCCTACGAGCAGTACTTC
>-|TRBV7-9|TRBJ1-1|many
CASSLEGSINTEAFF
TGTGCCAGCAGCTTAGAGGGGAGCATCAACACTGAAGCTTTCTTT
>TRBD2|TRBV30|TRBJ2-7|-
CAWRYGTRTYEQYF
TGTGCCTGGAGATATGGGACTAGAACTTACGAGCAGTACTTC
>-|TRBV9|TRBJ2-2|-
CASSVALENGELFF
TGTGCCAGCAGCGTAGCTCTGGAGAACGGGGAGCTGTTTTTT
>-|TRBV4-1|TRBJ2-7|few
CASSHSGEITYEQYF
TGCGCCAGCAGCCACTCGGGGGAAATTACTTACGAGCAGTACTTC
>TRBD2|TRBV12-5|TRBJ2-3|-
CASGLVELAGDTQYF
TGTGCTAGTGGTTTGGTGGAACTAGCGGGAGATACGCAGTATTTT
>TRBD1|TRBV19|TRBJ2-7|many
CANWQGASPNEQYF
TGTGCCAACTGGCAGGGGGCTTCCCCGAACGAGCAGTACTTC